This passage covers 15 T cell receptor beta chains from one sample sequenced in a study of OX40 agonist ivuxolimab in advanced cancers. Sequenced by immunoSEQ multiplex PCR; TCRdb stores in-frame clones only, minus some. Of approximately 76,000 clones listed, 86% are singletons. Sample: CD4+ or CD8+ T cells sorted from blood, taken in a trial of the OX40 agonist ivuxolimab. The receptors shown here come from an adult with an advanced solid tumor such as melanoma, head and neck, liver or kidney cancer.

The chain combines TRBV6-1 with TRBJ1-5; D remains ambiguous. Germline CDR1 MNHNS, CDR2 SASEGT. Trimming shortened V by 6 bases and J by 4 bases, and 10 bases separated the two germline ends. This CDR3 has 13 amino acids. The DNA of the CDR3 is TGTGCCAGCAGGGCCCCTCAAAATCAGCCCCAGCATTTT. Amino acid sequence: CASRAPQNQPQHF.

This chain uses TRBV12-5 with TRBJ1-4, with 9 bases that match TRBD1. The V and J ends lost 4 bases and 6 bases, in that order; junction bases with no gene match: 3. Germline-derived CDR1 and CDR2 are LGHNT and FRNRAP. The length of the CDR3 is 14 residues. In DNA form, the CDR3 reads TGTGCTAGTGGTTATGACAGGGGGTATGAAAAACTGTTTTTT. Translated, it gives CASGYDRGYEKLFF.

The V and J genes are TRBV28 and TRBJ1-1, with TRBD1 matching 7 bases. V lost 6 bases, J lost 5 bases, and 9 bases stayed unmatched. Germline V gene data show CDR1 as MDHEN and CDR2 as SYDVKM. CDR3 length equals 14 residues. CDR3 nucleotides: TGTGCCAGCAGCTATGACAGGGTACGAACTGAAGCTTTCTTT. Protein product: CASSYDRVRTEAFF.

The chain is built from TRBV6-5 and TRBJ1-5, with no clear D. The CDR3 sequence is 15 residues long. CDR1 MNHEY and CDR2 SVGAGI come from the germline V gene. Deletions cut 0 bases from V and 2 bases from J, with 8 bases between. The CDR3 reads CASSYSSGGNQPQHF. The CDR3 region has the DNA TGTGCCAGCAGTTACTCCTCTGGTGGCAATCAGCCCCAGCATTTT.

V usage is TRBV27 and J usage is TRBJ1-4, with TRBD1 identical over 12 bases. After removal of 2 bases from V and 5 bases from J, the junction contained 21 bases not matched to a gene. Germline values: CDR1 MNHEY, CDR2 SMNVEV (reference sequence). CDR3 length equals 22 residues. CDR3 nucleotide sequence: TGTGCCAGCAGTTTAACGAGGCGCAGTAGGGGACAGGGGGCAGGTGGGAATGAAAAACTGTTTTTT. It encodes CASSLTRRSRGQGAGGNEKLFF.

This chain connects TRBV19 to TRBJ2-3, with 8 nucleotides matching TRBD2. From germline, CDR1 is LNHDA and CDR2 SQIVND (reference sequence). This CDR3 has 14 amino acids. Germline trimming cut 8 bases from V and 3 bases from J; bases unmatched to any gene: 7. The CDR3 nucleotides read TGTGCCAGTGGGGCGGGGGGACATACAGATACGCAGTATTTT. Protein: CASGAGGHTDTQYF.

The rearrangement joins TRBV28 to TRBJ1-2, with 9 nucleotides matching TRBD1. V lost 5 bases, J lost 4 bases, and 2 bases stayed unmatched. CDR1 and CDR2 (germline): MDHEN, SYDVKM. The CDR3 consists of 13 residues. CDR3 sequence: CASSQTGGYGYTF. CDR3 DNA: TGTGCCAGCAGTCAGACAGGGGGCTATGGCTACACCTTC.

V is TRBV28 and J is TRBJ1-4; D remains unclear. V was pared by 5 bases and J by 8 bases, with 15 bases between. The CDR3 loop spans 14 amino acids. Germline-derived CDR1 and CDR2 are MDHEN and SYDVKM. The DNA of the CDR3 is TGTGCCAGCAGTCCCGGTGGCACCGCGGAAAAACTGTTTTTT. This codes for CASSPGGTAEKLFF.

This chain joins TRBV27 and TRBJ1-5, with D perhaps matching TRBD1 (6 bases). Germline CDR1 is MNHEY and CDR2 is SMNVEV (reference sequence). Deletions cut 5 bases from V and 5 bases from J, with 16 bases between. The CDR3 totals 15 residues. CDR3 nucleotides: TGTGCCAGCAGTATACAGGGAGTGAGGGATCAGCCCCAGCATTTT. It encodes CASSIQGVRDQPQHF.

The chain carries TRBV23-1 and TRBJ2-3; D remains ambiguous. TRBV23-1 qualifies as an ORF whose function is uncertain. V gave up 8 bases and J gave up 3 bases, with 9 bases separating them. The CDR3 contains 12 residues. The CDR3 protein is CASGVRTDTQYF. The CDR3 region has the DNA TGCGCCAGCGGCGTACGTACAGATACGCAGTATTTT.

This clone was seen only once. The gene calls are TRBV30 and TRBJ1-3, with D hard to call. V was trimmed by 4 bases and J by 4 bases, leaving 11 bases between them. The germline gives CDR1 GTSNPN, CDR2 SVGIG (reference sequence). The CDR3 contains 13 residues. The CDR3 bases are TGTGCCTGGAATGCGGGGAACGGAAACACCATATATTTT. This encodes CAWNAGNGNTIYF.

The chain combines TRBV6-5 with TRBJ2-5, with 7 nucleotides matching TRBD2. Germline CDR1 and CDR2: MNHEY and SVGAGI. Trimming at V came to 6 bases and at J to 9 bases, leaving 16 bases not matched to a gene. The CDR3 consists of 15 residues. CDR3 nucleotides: TGTGCCAGCAGATCAACTAGCGCGGGCCCCCAGGCCCAGTACTTC. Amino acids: CASRSTSAGPQAQYF.

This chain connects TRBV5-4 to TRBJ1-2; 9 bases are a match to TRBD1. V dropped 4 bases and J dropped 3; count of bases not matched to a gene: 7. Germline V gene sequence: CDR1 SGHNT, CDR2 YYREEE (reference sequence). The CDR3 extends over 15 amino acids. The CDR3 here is CASSPQGAVYYGYTF. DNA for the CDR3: TGTGCCAGCAGCCCACAGGGGGCAGTCTACTATGGCTACACCTTC.

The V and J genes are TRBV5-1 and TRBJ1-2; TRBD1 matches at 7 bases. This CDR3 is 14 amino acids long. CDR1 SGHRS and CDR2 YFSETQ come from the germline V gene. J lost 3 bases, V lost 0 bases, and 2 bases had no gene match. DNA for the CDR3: TGCGCCAGCAGCTTGGACAGGGGTGACTATGGCTACACCTTC. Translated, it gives CASSLDRGDYGYTF.

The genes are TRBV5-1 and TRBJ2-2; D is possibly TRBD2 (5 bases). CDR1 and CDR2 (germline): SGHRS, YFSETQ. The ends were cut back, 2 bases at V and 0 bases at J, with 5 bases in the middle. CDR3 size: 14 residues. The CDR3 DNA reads TGCGCCAGCAGCTTCGGGGCGAACACCGGGGAGCTGTTTTTT. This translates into CASSFGANTGELFF.